Listed below are T cell receptor beta chains from one sample, sequenced in a study of T cell responses to AZD1222 COVID-19 vaccine. Using immunoSEQ multiplex PCR, the repertoire was profiled, and TCRdb retains in-frame clones only, with some absent. The sample records just over 150,000 clones, around 85% being singletons. The starting material was peripheral blood, obtained after recovery from COVID-19. The source is an adult who had recovered from COVID-19. The CDR3 runs from the conserved cysteine through the conserved F or W. The D gene is left open where the match is weak. Expanded clones get a size class; other rows say once, few or many, or leave the size out.

15,-,-,TRBV7-9,TRBJ2-7,TGTGCCAGCAGCTTAGCAGGGGGTCCCTCCTACGAGCAGTACTTC,CASSLAGGPSYEQYF
16,-,TRBD2,TRBV19,TRBJ2-2,TGTGCCAGTAGTGCCGCAGGGAGGGCGAACACCGGGGAGCTGTTTTTT,CASSAAGRANTGELFF
16,-,TRBD2,TRBV7-9,TRBJ2-5,TGTGCCAGCAGCTTAGCCTCGACTAGCTCCCGGGAGACCCAGTACTTC,CASSLASTSSRETQYF
18,-,TRBD1,TRBV5-1,TRBJ2-2,TGCGCCAGCAGCTCTCTCATTTCGGGACAGGGGGCGGCCGGGGAGCTGTTTTTT,CASSSLISGQGAAGELFF
15,-,TRBD1,TRBV7-9,TRBJ1-5,TGTGCCAGCAGCCGACAGGGTTCGGGCAATCAGCCCCAGCATTTT,CASSRQGSGNQPQHF
15,once,-,TRBV7-9,TRBJ1-1,TGTGCCAGCAGCTTAGGCAGCGCCATGAACACTGAAGCTTTCTTT,CASSLGSAMNTEAFF
16,-,TRBD2,TRBV13,TRBJ2-3,TGTGCCAGCAGTTGGCTAGCGGGGGGGCTGGCAGATACGCAGTATTTT,CASSWLAGGLADTQYF
14,-,-,TRBV19,TRBJ1-1,TGTGCCAGTAGTATCGCAGGGGCGAGGACTGAAGCTTTCTTT,CASSIAGARTEAFF
15,once,TRBD1,TRBV9,TRBJ1-4,TGTGCCAGCAGCGATACGGGACAGGGGTTTGAAAAACTGTTTTTT,CASSDTGQGFEKLFF
13,-,-,TRBV20-1,TRBJ1-2,TGCAGTGCTAGTGGGGGAACTAACTATGGCTACACCTTC,CSASGGTNYGYTF
14,once,-,TRBV2,TRBJ1-5,TGTGCCAGCAGTGCTGGGGGGTACAATCAGCCCCAGCATTTT,CASSAGGYNQPQHF
14,-,-,TRBV7-3,TRBJ2-2,TGTGCCAGCAGCCCGATGGGGGAGACCGGGGAGCTGTTTTTT,CASSPMGETGELFF
13,-,-,TRBV6-4,TRBJ1-5,TGTGCCAGCAGAGTCCTAGTAAATCAGCCCCAGCATTTT,CASRVLVNQPQHF
16,-,TRBD1,TRBV28,TRBJ1-2,TGTGCCAGCAGTTTAAGTGCCCCGGGACAGGGGGCTGGCTACACCTTC,CASSLSAPGQGAGYTF
16,once,-,TRBV28,TRBJ2-7,TGTGCCAGCAGTTTACATCCCAGCTCAGGATCCTACGAGCAGTACTTC,CASSLHPSSGSYEQYF
15,-,TRBD1,TRBV7-3,TRBJ1-1,TGTGCCAGCAGCTTAACGGGGACAGGCTACACTGAAGCTTTCTTT,CASSLTGTGYTEAFF